These T cell receptor beta chains were read from a single sample in a study of glioma-infiltrating T cells. TCRdb re-analysed the multiplex PCR reads in MiXCR, keeping a single row per CDR3 protein. The profile shows about 130,000 distinct CDR3 sequences, approximately 26% of them singletons. Sequenced input: glioma tissue, nonneoplastic brain tissue, or PBMCs (not recorded which). These TCRs come from a human donor with low-grade glioma or glioblastoma, undergoing nonglioma brain surgery, or in good health (not recorded which). CDR3s include the opening cysteine and the closing phenylalanine or tryptophan. A D gene is named only where the DNA matches it firmly. Clone size, where shown, is once, few, many, or a class for clones that have expanded.

many,TRBJ2-3,-,TRBV6-4,CASSDSTVGSTDTQYF,TGTGCCAGCAGTGACTCGACAGTCGGGAGCACAGATACGCAGTATTTT
-,TRBJ2-5,TRBD1,TRBV20-1,CSARDRGFETHYF,TGCAGTGCACGGGACAGGGGATTCGAGACCCATTACTTC
-,TRBJ2-1,-,TRBV27,CASSFPPWAEAYNEKFF,TGTGCCAGCAGTTTTCCCCCTTGGGCGGAAGCCTACAATGAGAAGTTCTTC
few,TRBJ2-3,-,TRBV7-8,CASSLVERSTDTQYF,TGTGCCAGCAGCTTAGTGGAGCGAAGCACAGATACGCAGTATTTT
-,TRBJ2-3,-,TRBV7-9,CASSLIGLSSDTQYF,TGTGCCAGCAGCTTGATTGGACTATCCTCAGATACGCAGTATTTT
many,TRBJ2-3,-,TRBV24-1,CATSSSRVVLSTDTQYF,TGTGCCACCAGTTCCTCACGGGTGGTTCTTAGCACAGATACGCAGTATTTT
-,TRBJ1-1,-,TRBV7-2,CASSAGGGDTEAFF,TGTGCCAGCAGCGCCGGGGGAGGGGACACTGAAGCTTTCTTT
-,TRBJ2-2,-,TRBV24-1,CATSEPTRRTGELFF,TGTGCCACCAGTGAACCCACCAGGAGGACCGGGGAGCTGTTTTTT
many,TRBJ1-2,-,TRBV25-1,CASSEEGYYGYTF,TGTGCCAGCAGTGAAGAGGGGTATTATGGCTACACCTTC
-,TRBJ1-1,-,TRBV7-9,CASSLTRNTEAFF,TGTGCCAGCAGCTTAACACGGAACACTGAAGCTTTCTTT
-,TRBJ2-1,TRBD2,TRBV27,CASSRSGGAYNEQFF,TGTGCCAGCAGCCGAAGCGGGGGGGCCTACAATGAGCAGTTCTTC
few,TRBJ2-2,-,TRBV12-3/TRBV12-4,CASSDDPIASGELFF,TGTGCCAGCAGTGACGACCCGATAGCTAGCGGGGAGCTGTTTTTT
few,TRBJ2-5,-,TRBV4-1,CASSPPDRGKETQYF,TGCGCCAGCAGCCCCCCCGACCGGGGGAAAGAGACCCAGTACTTC
many,TRBJ1-5,-,TRBV24-1,CATSQGRVNQPQHF,TGTGCCACCAGTCAAGGGAGGGTCAATCAGCCCCAGCATTTT
-,TRBJ1-5,-,TRBV10-2,CASSECQYSNQPQHF,TGCGCCAGCAGTGAGTGTCAGTATAGCAATCAGCCCCAGCATTTT
many,TRBJ1-1,-,TRBV2,CASHRDMNTEAFF,TGTGCCAGCCACAGGGACATGAACACTGAAGCTTTCTTT
-,TRBJ2-5,TRBD1,TRBV7-9,CASSLELGWDRAETQYF,TGTGCCAGCAGCTTAGAATTAGGTTGGGACAGGGCAGAGACCCAGTACTTC
large,TRBJ2-3,TRBD1,TRBV15,CATSSLDRGLDTQYF,TGTGCCACCAGCAGCTTGGACAGGGGGCTGGATACGCAGTATTTT
-,TRBJ2-5,TRBD1,TRBV10-3,CAIKTTGSAETQYF,TGTGCCATCAAAACGACAGGGTCGGCAGAGACCCAGTACTTC
-,TRBJ2-1,TRBD2,TRBV6-5,CASTDSGVSYNEQFF,TGTGCCAGCACGGATAGCGGGGTCTCCTACAATGAGCAGTTCTTC
few,TRBJ2-1,TRBD2,TRBV28,CASRQGGLAGSNEQFF,TGTGCCAGCAGACAGGGGGGACTAGCGGGGAGTAATGAGCAGTTCTTC
few,TRBJ2-1,TRBD1,TRBV6-2/TRBV6-3,CANSYDRGQRNEQFF,TGTGCCAACAGTTACGACAGGGGTCAACGCAATGAGCAGTTCTTC
few,TRBJ1-2,TRBD1,TRBV12-3/TRBV12-4,CASSLRRTGHGYTF,TGTGCCAGCAGTTTACGCCGGACAGGGCATGGCTACACCTTC
-,TRBJ1-3,-,TRBV3-1,CASSQDFGNTIYF,TGTGCCAGCAGCCAAGATTTCGGAAACACCATATATTTT
-,TRBJ1-1,-,TRBV18,CASSPEIENTEAFF,TGTGCCAGCTCACCAGAGATAGAGAACACTGAAGCTTTCTTT
-,TRBJ1-1,-,TRBV3-1,CASSPSDTNTEAFF,TGTGCCAGCAGCCCCTCAGACACTAACACTGAAGCTTTCTTT
-,TRBJ1-1,TRBD1,TRBV5-1,CASSPPGQMNTEAFF,TGCGCCAGCAGCCCCCCGGGACAGATGAACACTGAAGCTTTCTTT
many,TRBJ1-1,TRBD1,TRBV27,CASSPVGNRGSHTEAFF,TGTGCCAGCAGTCCGGTGGGGAACAGGGGCTCCCACACTGAAGCTTTCTTT
many,TRBJ1-2,-,TRBV28,CASSSGQLYGYTF,TGTGCCAGCAGTTCCGGACAGCTCTATGGCTACACCTTC
-,TRBJ1-5,-,TRBV7-2,CASSSRGRGNQPQHF,TGTGCCAGCAGCTCCCGGGGCCGAGGCAATCAGCCCCAGCATTTT
-,TRBJ2-3,TRBD1,TRBV27,CASRPGQGAADTQYF,TGTGCCAGCAGGCCGGGACAGGGGGCGGCAGATACGCAGTATTTT
few,TRBJ1-2,-,TRBV7-8,CASSNSREVLGGYTF,TGTGCCAGCAGCAACTCTCGGGAGGTCTTGGGTGGCTACACCTTC
few,TRBJ1-4,TRBD1,TRBV6-1,CASSHSGTGPEKLFF,TGTGCCAGCAGTCACTCCGGGACAGGACCCGAAAAACTGTTTTTT
-,TRBJ2-3,TRBD2,TRBV7-9,CASMLAGESDTQYF,TGTGCCAGCATGCTAGCGGGGGAGTCCGATACGCAGTATTTT
-,TRBJ1-2,TRBD1,TRBV7-9,CASSSGTGTWWGGYTF,TGTGCCAGCAGCTCCGGGACAGGGACGTGGTGGGGTGGCTACACCTTC
-,TRBJ2-1,-,TRBV12-3/TRBV12-4,CASTGANEQFF,TGTGCCAGCACGGGGGCGAATGAGCAGTTCTTC
few,TRBJ1-1,-,TRBV7-9,CASSPRRLSEAFF,TGTGCCAGCAGCCCCCGGCGGTTATCTGAAGCTTTCTTT
few,TRBJ2-5,-,TRBV20-1,CSARGGGRGVETQYF,TGCAGTGCTAGAGGGGGTGGGCGGGGAGTTGAGACCCAGTACTTC
few,TRBJ1-1,TRBD1,TRBV19,CASSDRVNTEAFF,TGTGCCAGTAGTGACAGGGTAAACACTGAAGCTTTCTTT
many,TRBJ1-1,TRBD1,TRBV6-1,CASSRGTEAFF,TGTGCCAGCAGCAGGGGGACTGAAGCTTTCTTT
-,TRBJ2-2,-,TRBV10-1,CASSDTGGTGELFF,TGCGCCAGCAGTGACACAGGTGGCACCGGGGAGCTGTTTTTT
few,TRBJ1-4,TRBD1,TRBV15,CATSRDLGGGEKLFF,TGTGCCACCAGCAGAGATCTAGGGGGCGGCGAAAAACTGTTTTTT
many,TRBJ2-5,-,TRBV6-1,CASINPPAETQYF,TGTGCCAGCATCAACCCTCCCGCGGAGACCCAGTACTTC
many,TRBJ1-1,-,TRBV27,CASSLSILGYTEAFF,TGTGCCAGCAGTTTATCGATTCTGGGATACACTGAAGCTTTCTTT
few,TRBJ2-2,TRBD1,TRBV6-1,CASTRNRGRNTGELFF,TGTGCCAGCACTCGAAACAGGGGGCGAAACACCGGGGAGCTGTTTTTT
many,TRBJ1-1,-,TRBV20-1,CSARVGNTEAFF,TGCAGTGCTAGAGTGGGAAACACTGAAGCTTTCTTT
-,TRBJ1-2,-,TRBV27,CASSSPRLGGLNGYTF,TGTGCCAGCAGTTCCCCCCGGCTTGGGGGGCTAAATGGCTACACCTTC
-,TRBJ1-2,-,TRBV4-1,CASSQPQGFRYGYTF,TGCGCCAGCAGCCAGCCACAGGGCTTTCGCTATGGCTACACCTTC
many,TRBJ2-3,TRBD2,TRBV28,CASRRTSGRGDTQYF,TGTGCCAGCAGAAGGACTAGCGGGCGCGGAGATACGCAGTATTTT
few,TRBJ1-1,-,TRBV6-1,CAARPDNMNTEAFF,TGTGCCGCCCGGCCAGATAACATGAACACTGAAGCTTTCTTT
many,TRBJ2-2,-,TRBV15,CATSPYTNTGELFF,TGTGCCACCAGCCCATATACGAACACCGGGGAGCTGTTTTTT
many,TRBJ1-3,TRBD1,TRBV6-6,CASSYGTGTGNTIYF,TGTGCCAGCAGTTACGGGACAGGCACTGGAAACACCATATATTTT
few,TRBJ2-3,TRBD2,TRBV6-2/TRBV6-3,CASSRSGGATDTQYF,TGTGCCAGCAGTCGGAGCGGGGGGGCCACAGATACGCAGTATTTT
many,TRBJ1-1,-,TRBV20-1,CSARSGNTEAFF,TGCAGTGCTAGATCCGGGAACACTGAAGCTTTCTTT